Listed below are T cell receptor beta chains from one sample, sequenced in a study of blood T cell repertoires in COVID-19. Produced via immunoSEQ multiplex PCR; TCRdb's table is partial and in-frame only. The top ten hold 2% to 2.5% of the sample, which has 200,000 to 250,000 clones, roughly 84% seen once. What was sequenced was peripheral blood. The receptors stem from a woman in her fifties or sixties with acute or convalescent COVID-19. Each CDR3 is given with its conserved first and last residue. D genes are given only for firm matches. Expanded clones get a size class; other rows say once, few or many, or leave the size out.

clone_size: -; v_call: TRBV5-4; j_call: TRBJ2-2; d_call: TRBD1; cdr3_length: 15; cdr3_nt: TGTGCCAGCAGCCTCGAGACAGGGTACACCGGGGAGCTGTTTTTT; cdr3_aa: CASSLETGYTGELFF
clone_size: few; v_call: TRBV19; j_call: TRBJ1-2; d_call: -; cdr3_length: 12; cdr3_nt: TGTGCCAGTAGTATTGGAAGGCGGGGCTACACCTTC; cdr3_aa: CASSIGRRGYTF
clone_size: -; v_call: TRBV19; j_call: TRBJ2-7; d_call: -; cdr3_length: 13; cdr3_nt: TGTGCCAGTTCTATGATGCCCTCCTACGAGCAGTACTTC; cdr3_aa: CASSMMPSYEQYF
clone_size: -; v_call: TRBV30; j_call: TRBJ1-2; d_call: -; cdr3_length: 14; cdr3_nt: TGTGCCTGGAGGGTTGAGGGGAGGGTCTATGGCTACACCTTC; cdr3_aa: CAWRVEGRVYGYTF
clone_size: -; v_call: TRBV19; j_call: TRBJ2-7; d_call: TRBD1; cdr3_length: 17; cdr3_nt: TGTGCCAGTAGTATCAGTTTTGCCGTGACAGGGGGCCGCGAGCAGTACTTC; cdr3_aa: CASSISFAVTGGREQYF
clone_size: -; v_call: TRBV5-6; j_call: TRBJ1-1; d_call: -; cdr3_length: 13; cdr3_nt: TGTGCCAGCAGCTTGCTCATACAGAGTGAAGCTTTCTTT; cdr3_aa: CASSLLIQSEAFF
clone_size: -; v_call: TRBV6-1; j_call: TRBJ1-1; d_call: -; cdr3_length: 13; cdr3_nt: TGTGCCAGCAGTGAAGAGATCACAGTTGAAGCTTTCTTT; cdr3_aa: CASSEEITVEAFF
clone_size: -; v_call: TRBV18; j_call: TRBJ1-1; d_call: -; cdr3_length: 12; cdr3_nt: TGTGCCAGCTCACCGCTAATCACTGAAGCTTTCTTT; cdr3_aa: CASSPLITEAFF
clone_size: -; v_call: TRBV3-1/TRBV3-2; j_call: TRBJ2-2; d_call: -; cdr3_length: 17; cdr3_nt: TGTGCCAGCAGCCAAGCCCGGGTGGGGCTGAGGACCGGGGAGCTGTTTTTT; cdr3_aa: CASSQARVGLRTGELFF
clone_size: -; v_call: TRBV6-6; j_call: TRBJ1-6; d_call: -; cdr3_length: 13; cdr3_nt: TGTGCCAGCTGCCAAAGCGTTAATTCACCCCTCCACTTT; cdr3_aa: CASCQSVNSPLHF
clone_size: -; v_call: TRBV5-1; j_call: TRBJ1-1; d_call: -; cdr3_length: 15; cdr3_nt: TGCGCCAGCAGCCCTACCGCCGGGGGGGGCACTGAAGCTTTCTTT; cdr3_aa: CASSPTAGGGTEAFF
clone_size: -; v_call: TRBV6-5; j_call: TRBJ2-5; d_call: -; cdr3_length: 13; cdr3_nt: TGTGCCAGCAGTTACAATCGCCTAGGGGCCCAGTACTTC; cdr3_aa: CASSYNRLGAQYF
clone_size: -; v_call: TRBV3-1/TRBV3-2; j_call: TRBJ2-2; d_call: -; cdr3_length: 18; cdr3_nt: TGTGCCAGCAGCCAAGCCAGAGGGCCGGGGGTTAACACCGGGGAGCTGTTTTTT; cdr3_aa: CASSQARGPGVNTGELFF
clone_size: -; v_call: TRBV27; j_call: TRBJ1-2; d_call: -; cdr3_length: 13; cdr3_nt: TGTGCCAGCAGTTTGGACAGCCGCTATGGCTACACCTTC; cdr3_aa: CASSLDSRYGYTF
clone_size: -; v_call: TRBV5-1; j_call: TRBJ1-1; d_call: TRBD1; cdr3_length: 13; cdr3_nt: TGCGCCAGCAGCCGGGACAGGGGAACTGAAGCTTTCTTT; cdr3_aa: CASSRDRGTEAFF
clone_size: -; v_call: TRBV5-1; j_call: TRBJ1-1; d_call: -; cdr3_length: 14; cdr3_nt: TGCGCCAGCAGCTTGGGCTGGCAGGGGACTGAAGCTTTCTTT; cdr3_aa: CASSLGWQGTEAFF
clone_size: -; v_call: TRBV6-4; j_call: TRBJ1-6; d_call: -; cdr3_length: 11; cdr3_nt: TGTGCCAGCAGAGGACATCACCCCCTCCACTTT; cdr3_aa: CASRGHHPLHF
clone_size: -; v_call: TRBV7-9; j_call: TRBJ1-1; d_call: -; cdr3_length: 15; cdr3_nt: TGTGCCAGCAGCTTGGGACTGGGGGGAAGCACTGAAGCTTTCTTT; cdr3_aa: CASSLGLGGSTEAFF
clone_size: -; v_call: TRBV6-5; j_call: TRBJ1-3; d_call: TRBD1; cdr3_length: 14; cdr3_nt: TGTGCCAGCAGCGCAGGGGGTATAGGAAACACCATATATTTT; cdr3_aa: CASSAGGIGNTIYF
clone_size: -; v_call: TRBV6-6; j_call: TRBJ2-7; d_call: -; cdr3_length: 13; cdr3_nt: TGTGCCAGCAGTTACAAGCGCTCCTACGAGCAGTACTTC; cdr3_aa: CASSYKRSYEQYF
clone_size: -; v_call: TRBV5-5; j_call: TRBJ1-2; d_call: -; cdr3_length: 14; cdr3_nt: TGTGCCAGCAGCGCAGGGCCGGTCAGCTATGGCTACACCTTC; cdr3_aa: CASSAGPVSYGYTF
clone_size: -; v_call: TRBV5-4; j_call: TRBJ2-3; d_call: TRBD2; cdr3_length: 15; cdr3_nt: TGTGCCAGCAGCTTGGTCGGGGGGGGCACAGATACGCAGTATTTT; cdr3_aa: CASSLVGGGTDTQYF
clone_size: -; v_call: TRBV7-8; j_call: TRBJ2-1; d_call: -; cdr3_length: 15; cdr3_nt: TGTGCCAGCAGCTTAGCGTATCACAGGGACAATGAGCAGTTCTTC; cdr3_aa: CASSLAYHRDNEQFF
clone_size: once; v_call: TRBV7-9; j_call: TRBJ2-2; d_call: -; cdr3_length: 13; cdr3_nt: TGTGCCAGCAGCTTAGAAGGAGCCGGGGAGCTGTTTTTT; cdr3_aa: CASSLEGAGELFF
clone_size: few; v_call: TRBV3-1/TRBV3-2; j_call: TRBJ1-5; d_call: TRBD1; cdr3_length: 16; cdr3_nt: TGTGCCAGCAGCCCTGGAGGCGGACAGGGGGGGCTAGCCCAGCATTTT; cdr3_aa: CASSPGGGQGGLAQHF
clone_size: -; v_call: TRBV6-6; j_call: TRBJ2-3; d_call: TRBD2; cdr3_length: 16; cdr3_nt: TGTGCCAGCAGTCTCCCCGGCGGGGGGTCCACAGATACGCAGTATTTT; cdr3_aa: CASSLPGGGSTDTQYF
clone_size: few; v_call: TRBV4-2; j_call: TRBJ1-3; d_call: TRBD1; cdr3_length: 18; cdr3_nt: TGTGCCAGCAGCCAGGACAGGAGTGGGGGCCCCCTCGGAAACACCATATATTTT; cdr3_aa: CASSQDRSGGPLGNTIYF
clone_size: -; v_call: TRBV19; j_call: TRBJ1-5; d_call: TRBD1; cdr3_length: 16; cdr3_nt: TGTGCCAGTAGTATAGACGTGGGACAGGGAGTTCAGCCCCAGCATTTT; cdr3_aa: CASSIDVGQGVQPQHF
clone_size: -; v_call: TRBV6-6; j_call: TRBJ1-1; d_call: -; cdr3_length: 13; cdr3_nt: TGTGCCAGCAGTTACTCGATACAGGGAGAAGCTTTCTTT; cdr3_aa: CASSYSIQGEAFF
clone_size: -; v_call: TRBV27; j_call: TRBJ1-1; d_call: -; cdr3_length: 14; cdr3_nt: TGTGCCAGCAAGTCGGTACAGGCGAACACTGAAGCTTTCTTT; cdr3_aa: CASKSVQANTEAFF
clone_size: -; v_call: TRBV5-8; j_call: TRBJ2-1; d_call: TRBD1; cdr3_length: 15; cdr3_nt: TGTGCCAGCAGCTCGCAGGGGGTATCCTACAATGAGCAGTTCTTC; cdr3_aa: CASSSQGVSYNEQFF
clone_size: few; v_call: TRBV5-1; j_call: TRBJ2-3; d_call: TRBD2; cdr3_length: 18; cdr3_nt: TGCGCCAGCAGCTTGTTCGGGACTAGCGGGGGGAACACAGATACGCAGTATTTT; cdr3_aa: CASSLFGTSGGNTDTQYF
clone_size: -; v_call: TRBV10-3; j_call: TRBJ2-1; d_call: TRBD1; cdr3_length: 16; cdr3_nt: TGTGCCATCAGCTTTACAGGGGGCTACTCCTACAATGAGCAGTTCTTC; cdr3_aa: CAISFTGGYSYNEQFF
clone_size: -; v_call: TRBV11-2; j_call: TRBJ2-3; d_call: TRBD2; cdr3_length: 16; cdr3_nt: TGTGCCAGCAGCTTAAGCGGGGGAACTAGCACAGATACGCAGTATTTT; cdr3_aa: CASSLSGGTSTDTQYF
clone_size: -; v_call: TRBV30; j_call: TRBJ1-2; d_call: -; cdr3_length: 11; cdr3_nt: TGTGCCTGGAGTGGAACTTATGGCTACACCTTC; cdr3_aa: CAWSGTYGYTF
clone_size: -; v_call: TRBV9; j_call: TRBJ1-1; d_call: TRBD1; cdr3_length: 17; cdr3_nt: TGTGCCAGCAGCGTTTCTACAGGGGGCATGGGTACTACTGAAGCTTTCTTT; cdr3_aa: CASSVSTGGMGTTEAFF
clone_size: -; v_call: TRBV2; j_call: TRBJ2-4; d_call: -; cdr3_length: 15; cdr3_nt: TGTGCCAGCAGGAGGAACAGGGTAGCCAAAAACATTCAGTACTTC; cdr3_aa: CASRRNRVAKNIQYF
clone_size: -; v_call: TRBV11-1; j_call: TRBJ1-1; d_call: -; cdr3_length: 13; cdr3_nt: TGTGCCAGCAGCCCAGAACTGAACACTGAAGCTTTCTTT; cdr3_aa: CASSPELNTEAFF
clone_size: -; v_call: TRBV5-3; j_call: TRBJ1-1; d_call: -; cdr3_length: 15; cdr3_nt: TGTGCCAGAAGCTTAGACACTCCACCGAACACTGAAGCTTTCTTT; cdr3_aa: CARSLDTPPNTEAFF
clone_size: -; v_call: TRBV15; j_call: TRBJ1-1; d_call: TRBD1; cdr3_length: 15; cdr3_nt: TGTGCCACCAGCGGACGACAGGGTCTCTTGACTGAAGCTTTCTTT; cdr3_aa: CATSGRQGLLTEAFF
clone_size: -; v_call: TRBV4-2; j_call: TRBJ1-1; d_call: -; cdr3_length: 15; cdr3_nt: TGTGCCAGCAGCCAAGATTGGGGCAGAATTAATGAAGCTTTCTTT; cdr3_aa: CASSQDWGRINEAFF
clone_size: few; v_call: TRBV6-5; j_call: TRBJ1-2; d_call: -; cdr3_length: 14; cdr3_nt: TGTGCCAGCACCCCCGAGTGGGGGGGCTATGGCTACACCTTC; cdr3_aa: CASTPEWGGYGYTF
clone_size: few; v_call: TRBV5-1; j_call: TRBJ1-2; d_call: TRBD1; cdr3_length: 16; cdr3_nt: TGCGCCAGCAGCTCATTATCCGACAGGGATTACAATGGCTACACCTTC; cdr3_aa: CASSSLSDRDYNGYTF
clone_size: -; v_call: TRBV5-8; j_call: TRBJ1-6; d_call: -; cdr3_length: 15; cdr3_nt: TGTGCCAGCAGCTTGTACGCAGGGTCGAATTCACCCCTCCACTTT; cdr3_aa: CASSLYAGSNSPLHF
clone_size: -; v_call: TRBV5-1; j_call: TRBJ2-7; d_call: -; cdr3_length: 16; cdr3_nt: TGCGCCAGCAGCTTGCTCGGCGGGAAAGAAACCTACGAGCAGTACTTC; cdr3_aa: CASSLLGGKETYEQYF
clone_size: few; v_call: TRBV29-1; j_call: TRBJ1-1; d_call: -; cdr3_length: 14; cdr3_nt: TGCAGCGTAGTTTGGGGGGGTACGAACACTGAAGCTTTCTTT; cdr3_aa: CSVVWGGTNTEAFF
clone_size: -; v_call: TRBV6-5; j_call: TRBJ2-7; d_call: -; cdr3_length: 14; cdr3_nt: TGTGCCAGCAGTCCTGCGAGCCAGGGCCACGAGCAGTACTTC; cdr3_aa: CASSPASQGHEQYF
clone_size: -; v_call: TRBV5-8; j_call: TRBJ2-6; d_call: -; cdr3_length: 17; cdr3_nt: TGTGCCAGCAGCTTGGTTCCCAGGCCCTCTGGGGCCAACGTCCTGACTTTC; cdr3_aa: CASSLVPRPSGANVLTF
clone_size: once; v_call: TRBV5-4; j_call: TRBJ2-1; d_call: -; cdr3_length: 15; cdr3_nt: TGTGCCAGCAGCTTTCGGGGGGCCAGCTTAAATGAGCAGTTCTTC; cdr3_aa: CASSFRGASLNEQFF
clone_size: few; v_call: TRBV19; j_call: TRBJ2-3; d_call: -; cdr3_length: 13; cdr3_nt: TGTGCCAGTGGCCAGGGGCACACAGATACGCAGTATTTT; cdr3_aa: CASGQGHTDTQYF
clone_size: -; v_call: TRBV19; j_call: TRBJ1-6; d_call: TRBD1; cdr3_length: 16; cdr3_nt: TGTGCCAGTAGTATTAAGCCGGGACAGGGTAATTCACCCCTCCACTTT; cdr3_aa: CASSIKPGQGNSPLHF
clone_size: -; v_call: TRBV10-3; j_call: TRBJ1-1; d_call: TRBD1; cdr3_length: 15; cdr3_nt: TGTGCCATCAGTCAACAGGGAGTCAGGGGGACTGAAGCTTTCTTT; cdr3_aa: CAISQQGVRGTEAFF
clone_size: -; v_call: TRBV30; j_call: TRBJ1-2; d_call: TRBD1; cdr3_length: 14; cdr3_nt: TGTGCCTGGAACTTCGGACAGGGATACTATGGCTACACCTTC; cdr3_aa: CAWNFGQGYYGYTF
clone_size: -; v_call: TRBV6-5; j_call: TRBJ2-7; d_call: TRBD2; cdr3_length: 14; cdr3_nt: TGTGCCAGCAGTTACCGGGGGGGGTCCTACGAGCAGTACTTC; cdr3_aa: CASSYRGGSYEQYF
clone_size: -; v_call: TRBV6-1; j_call: TRBJ1-6; d_call: -; cdr3_length: 14; cdr3_nt: TGTGCCAGCAGTGAAGTAGCGGCTTTTTCACCCCTCCACTTT; cdr3_aa: CASSEVAAFSPLHF